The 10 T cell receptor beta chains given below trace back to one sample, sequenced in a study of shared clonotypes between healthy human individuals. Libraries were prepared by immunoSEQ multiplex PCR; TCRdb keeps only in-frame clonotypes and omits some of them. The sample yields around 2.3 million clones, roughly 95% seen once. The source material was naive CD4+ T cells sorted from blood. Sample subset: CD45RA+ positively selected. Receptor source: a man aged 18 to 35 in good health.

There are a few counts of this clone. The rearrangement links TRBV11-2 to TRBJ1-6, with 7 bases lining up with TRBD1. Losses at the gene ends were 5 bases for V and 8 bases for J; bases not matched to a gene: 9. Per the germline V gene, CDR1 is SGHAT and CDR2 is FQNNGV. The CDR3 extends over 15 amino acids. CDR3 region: CASSPRQGRDSPLHF. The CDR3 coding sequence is TGTGCCAGCAGCCCTCGACAGGGTAGGGATTCACCCCTCCACTTT.

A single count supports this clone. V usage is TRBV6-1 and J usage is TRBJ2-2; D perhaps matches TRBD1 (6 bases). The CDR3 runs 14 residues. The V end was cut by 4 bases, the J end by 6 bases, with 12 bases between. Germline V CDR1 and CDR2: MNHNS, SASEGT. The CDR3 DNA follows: TGTGCCAGCAGTGTACAGGGAGTCTCCGGGGAGCTGTTTTTT. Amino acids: CASSVQGVSGELFF.

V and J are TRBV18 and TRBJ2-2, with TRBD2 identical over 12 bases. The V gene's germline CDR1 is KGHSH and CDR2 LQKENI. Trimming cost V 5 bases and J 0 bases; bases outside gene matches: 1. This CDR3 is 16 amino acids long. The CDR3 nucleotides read TGTGCCAGCTCAACTAGCGGGGGGCCGAACACCGGGGAGCTGTTTTTT. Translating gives CASSTSGGPNTGELFF.

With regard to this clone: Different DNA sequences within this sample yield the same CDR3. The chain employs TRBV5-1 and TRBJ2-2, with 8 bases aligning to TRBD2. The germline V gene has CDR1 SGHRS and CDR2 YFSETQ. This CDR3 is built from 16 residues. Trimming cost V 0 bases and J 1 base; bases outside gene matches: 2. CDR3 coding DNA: TGCGCCAGCAGCTTGGCTCTAGCGGGGAACACCGGGGAGCTGTTTTTT. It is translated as CASSLALAGNTGELFF.

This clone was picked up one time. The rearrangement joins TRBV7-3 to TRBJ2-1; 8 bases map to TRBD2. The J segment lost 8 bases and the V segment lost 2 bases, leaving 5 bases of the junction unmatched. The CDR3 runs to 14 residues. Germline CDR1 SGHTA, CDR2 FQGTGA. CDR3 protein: CASSLAGGLDEQFF. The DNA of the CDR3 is TGTGCCAGCAGCTTAGCGGGGGGCCTGGATGAGCAGTTCTTC.

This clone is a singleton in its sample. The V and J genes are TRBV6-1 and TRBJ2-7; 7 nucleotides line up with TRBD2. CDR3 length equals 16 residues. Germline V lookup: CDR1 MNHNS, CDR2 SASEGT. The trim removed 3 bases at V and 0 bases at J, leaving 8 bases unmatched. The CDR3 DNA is TGTGCCAGCAGTGAGGGAATTAGCGGGCCCTCCTACGAGCAGTACTTC. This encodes CASSEGISGPSYEQYF.

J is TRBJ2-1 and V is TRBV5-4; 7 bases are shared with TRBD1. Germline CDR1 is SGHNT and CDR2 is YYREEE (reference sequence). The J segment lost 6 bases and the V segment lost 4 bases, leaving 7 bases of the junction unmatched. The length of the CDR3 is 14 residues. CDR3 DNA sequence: TGTGCCAGCAGCCCGGACAGGTGGGGCAATGAGCAGTTCTTC. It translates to CASSPDRWGNEQFF.

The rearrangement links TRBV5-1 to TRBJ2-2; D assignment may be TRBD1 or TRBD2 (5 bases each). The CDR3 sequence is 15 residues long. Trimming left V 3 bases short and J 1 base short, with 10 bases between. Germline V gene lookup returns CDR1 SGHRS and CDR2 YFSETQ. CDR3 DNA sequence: TGCGCCAGCAGCTGGGACCTCAAGAACACCGGGGAGCTGTTTTTT. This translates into CASSWDLKNTGELFF.

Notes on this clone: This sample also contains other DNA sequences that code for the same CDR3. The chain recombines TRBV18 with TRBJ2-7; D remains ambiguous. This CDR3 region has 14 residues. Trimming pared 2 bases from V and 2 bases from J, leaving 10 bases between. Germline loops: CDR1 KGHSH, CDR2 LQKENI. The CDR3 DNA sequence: TGTGCCAGCTCACCAGGGCGACTCACCTACGAGCAGTACTTC. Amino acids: CASSPGRLTYEQYF.

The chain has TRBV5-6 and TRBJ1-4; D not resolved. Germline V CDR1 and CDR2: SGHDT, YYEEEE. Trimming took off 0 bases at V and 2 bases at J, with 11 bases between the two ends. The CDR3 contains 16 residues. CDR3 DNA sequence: TGTGCCAGCAGCTTGGGGAATCCTGGGACTAATGAAAAACTGTTTTTT. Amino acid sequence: CASSLGNPGTNEKLFF.